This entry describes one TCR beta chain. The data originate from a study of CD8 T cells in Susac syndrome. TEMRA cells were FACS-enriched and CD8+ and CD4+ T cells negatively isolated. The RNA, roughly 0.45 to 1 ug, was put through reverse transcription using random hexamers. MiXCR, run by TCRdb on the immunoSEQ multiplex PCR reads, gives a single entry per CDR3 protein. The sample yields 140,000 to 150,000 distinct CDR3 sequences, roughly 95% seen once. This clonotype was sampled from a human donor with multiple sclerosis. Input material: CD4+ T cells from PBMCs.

CDR3 sequence reads: CSASFQGTRYTF. In DNA form, the CDR3 reads TGCAGTGCTAGTTTTCAGGGGACCCGCTACACCTTC. V gene TRBV20-1 combines with J gene TRBJ1-2; possible D gene TRBD1, 6 bases. CDR3 size: 12 residues. Per germline, CDR1 DFQATT and CDR2 SNEGSKA (reference sequence). Deletions cut 3 bases from V and 9 bases from J, with 14 bases between.